The following is a T cell receptor beta chain sequence with its context. The data were obtained in a study of Ad26.COV2.S vaccination and SARS-CoV-2 variants. Method: immunoSEQ multiplex PCR; TCRdb's copy keeps in-frame clones and lacks some. The sample shows roughly 350,000 clones, 65% to 90% of them seen only once. The treatment denotes: around 19 received Ad26.COV2.S at low or high dose, single or two shots; about 5 received placebo; per-sample allocation not given. Samples analyzed were those drawn on day 63 after the first vaccine or placebo injection. This TCR came from a person between 18 and 65 years old who received the Ad26.COV2.S COVID-19 vaccine or a placebo. The sequenced sample was peripheral blood, obtained in a trial of Ad26.COV2.S vaccine versus placebo.

The CDR3: CASSLGGVAGGWYEQYF. Here the CDR3 DNA reads TGTGCCAGCAGTTTAGGTGGGGTAGCGGGAGGTTGGTACGAGCAGTACTTC. The chain carries TRBV28 and TRBJ2-7, with TRBD2 matching 10 bases. The germline gives CDR1 MDHEN, CDR2 SYDVKM. V lost 2 bases to trimming and J lost 4 bases; unmatched junction nucleotides: 11. The CDR3 is made up of 17 amino acids.